This T cell receptor (beta chain) was obtained from a study of blood T cell repertoires in COVID-19. Study-wide background: Collection of acute and convalescent COVID-19 samples took place in the United States, Italy and Spain.

Enrolled during active infection, Seattle patients were then followed longitudinally. In the authors' workflow: Researchers report that nucleated cell counts were estimated from reference gene primer amplification. The assay was immunoSEQ multiplex PCR, and TCRdb's table has in-frame clones only and misses some. The V and J calls and clone size were taken over from that table, and D and trimming were inferred from the DNA. The top ten hold about 4.8% of the sample, which has about 210,000 clones, 75% to 85% seen once. What was sequenced was peripheral blood. The TCR comes from a woman in her 70s with COVID-19, enrolled during active disease.

CDR3 in amino acids: CATSDAGQATGELFF. DNA for the CDR3: TGTGCCACCAGTGATGCGGGACAGGCCACCGGGGAGCTGTTTTTT. V and J are TRBV24-1 and TRBJ2-2; 8 bases are a match to TRBD1. This CDR3 is 15 amino acids long. Germline lookup yields CDR1 KGHDR and CDR2 SFDVKD. The V gene end was trimmed by 3 bases and the J gene end by 4 bases; junction bases not matched to a gene: 3.